This T cell receptor (beta chain) was sequenced for a study of blood T cell repertoires in COVID-19. As handled by the study authors: Amplification from reference gene primers served as the basis for estimated nucleated cell counts. Only in-frame clones appear in the TCRdb table, and some are missing; sequencing was by immunoSEQ multiplex PCR. The DNA gave D and trimming, while V, J and clone size come from that table. The sample has about 140,000 clones, 75% to 90% seen once; the top ten hold less than 4.5%. This clone has only a few counts. Germline V CDR1 and CDR2: KGHSH, LQKENI. The CDR3 spans 15 residues. After removal of 3 bases from V and 4 bases from J, the junction contained 3 bases not matched to a gene.

Input material: peripheral blood. The TCR was taken from a woman aged 80 or older with acute or convalescent COVID-19. The J gene is TRBJ1-6, the V gene TRBV18; 7 nucleotides line up with TRBD1. The CDR3: CASSPSGQYNSPLHF. The CDR3 DNA is TGTGCCAGCTCACCCTCGGGACAGTATAATTCACCCCTCCACTTT.